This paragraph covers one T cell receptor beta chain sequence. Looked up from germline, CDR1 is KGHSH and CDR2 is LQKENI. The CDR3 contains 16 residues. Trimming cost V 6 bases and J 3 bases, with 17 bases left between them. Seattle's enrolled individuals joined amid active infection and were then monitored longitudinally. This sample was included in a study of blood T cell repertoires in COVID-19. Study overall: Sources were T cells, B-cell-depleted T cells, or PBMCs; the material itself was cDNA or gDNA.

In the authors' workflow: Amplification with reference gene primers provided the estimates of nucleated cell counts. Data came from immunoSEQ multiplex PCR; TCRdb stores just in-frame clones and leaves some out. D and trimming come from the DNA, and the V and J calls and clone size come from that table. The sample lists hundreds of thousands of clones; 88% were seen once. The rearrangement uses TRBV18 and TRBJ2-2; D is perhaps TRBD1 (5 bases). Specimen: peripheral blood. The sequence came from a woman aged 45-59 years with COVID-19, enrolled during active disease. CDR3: CASSMTLKGYTGELFF. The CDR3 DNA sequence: TGTGCCAGCTCCATGACCCTTAAGGGGTACACCGGGGAGCTGTTTTTT. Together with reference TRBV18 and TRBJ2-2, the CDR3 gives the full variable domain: NAGVMQNPRHLVRRRGQEARLRCSPMKGHSHVYWYRQLPEEGLKFMVYLQKENIIDESGMPKERFSAEFPKEGPSILRIQQVVRGDSAAYFCASSMTLKGYTGELFFGEGSRLTVL.